This is a list of T cell receptor beta chains from one sample in a study of T-cell memory formation after mild COVID-19. One entry per CDR3 protein results from TCRdb running MiXCR on the 5' RACE reads. The data show 400,000 to 550,000 distinct CDR3 sequences, roughly 25% seen once. Sequenced sample: PBMCs or a T cell subset sorted from them (not recorded which). The origin of the receptors is an adult woman who had mild COVID-19 (a few samples of this study predate the infection). Cell type and time point are not known. Both conserved end residues are part of each CDR3. The D gene is left open where the match is weak. Size tells how often a clone was seen (once, few, many) or the class of an expanded clone, and some rows leave it out.

d_gene: NA; v_gene: TRBV29-1; j_gene: TRBJ1-2; abundance: NA; CDR3aa: CSVERTDFHGYTF; CDR3nt: TGCAGCGTTGAGAGGACGGACTTTCATGGCTACACCTTC
d_gene: NA; v_gene: TRBV4-3; j_gene: TRBJ2-3; abundance: NA; CDR3aa: CASSRGPTISTDTQYF; CDR3nt: TGCGCCAGCAGCAGAGGACCAACGATTTCCACAGATACGCAGTATTTT
d_gene: TRBD1; v_gene: TRBV5-6; j_gene: TRBJ1-5; abundance: few; CDR3aa: CASSTISQGRNQPQHF; CDR3nt: TGTGCCAGCAGCACCATATCACAGGGGAGGAATCAGCCCCAGCATTTT
d_gene: TRBD1; v_gene: TRBV6-1; j_gene: TRBJ1-2; abundance: NA; CDR3aa: CASRGGQRYGYTF; CDR3nt: TGTGCCAGCAGGGGGGGACAGCGCTATGGCTACACCTTC
d_gene: TRBD1; v_gene: TRBV5-1; j_gene: TRBJ2-2; abundance: NA; CDR3aa: CASSPGTVGTGELFF; CDR3nt: TGCGCCAGCAGCCCGGGGACAGTGGGCACCGGGGAGCTGTTTTTT
d_gene: TRBD2; v_gene: TRBV6-5; j_gene: TRBJ2-3; abundance: NA; CDR3aa: CASSRLAGGSDTQYF; CDR3nt: TGTGCCAGCAGCCGCCTAGCGGGAGGGTCAGATACGCAGTATTTT
d_gene: NA; v_gene: TRBV30; j_gene: TRBJ2-3; abundance: many; CDR3aa: CAWSVRRADTQYF; CDR3nt: TGTGCCTGGAGTGTACGTCGGGCAGATACGCAGTATTTT
d_gene: TRBD2; v_gene: TRBV4-1; j_gene: TRBJ2-5; abundance: NA; CDR3aa: CASSQDPERGGETQYF; CDR3nt: TGCGCCAGCAGCCAAGATCCGGAGCGGGGCGGAGAGACCCAGTACTTC
d_gene: NA; v_gene: TRBV28; j_gene: TRBJ2-7; abundance: NA; CDR3aa: CASSFKLATYEQYF; CDR3nt: TGTGCCAGCAGTTTTAAACTAGCTACCTACGAGCAGTACTTC
d_gene: NA; v_gene: TRBV6-6; j_gene: TRBJ2-7; abundance: few; CDR3aa: CASSRRVNYEQYF; CDR3nt: TGTGCCAGCAGTCGCCGGGTCAACTACGAGCAGTACTTC
d_gene: NA; v_gene: TRBV7-2; j_gene: TRBJ2-1; abundance: few; CDR3aa: CASSSRSGNEQFF; CDR3nt: TGTGCCAGCAGCTCTAGATCGGGCAATGAGCAGTTCTTC
d_gene: TRBD1; v_gene: TRBV5-1; j_gene: TRBJ2-4; abundance: NA; CDR3aa: CASSLASRQGMEYF; CDR3nt: TGCGCCAGCAGCTTGGCTTCCCGACAGGGAATGGAGTACTTC
d_gene: NA; v_gene: TRBV12-3/TRBV12-4; j_gene: TRBJ1-3; abundance: NA; CDR3aa: CASMGRGSGNTIYF; CDR3nt: TGTGCCAGCATGGGGAGGGGCTCTGGAAACACCATATATTTT
d_gene: NA; v_gene: TRBV5-1; j_gene: TRBJ1-2; abundance: NA; CDR3aa: CASSPTGRWVDGYTF; CDR3nt: TGCGCCAGCAGCCCCACAGGGAGATGGGTGGATGGCTACACCTTC